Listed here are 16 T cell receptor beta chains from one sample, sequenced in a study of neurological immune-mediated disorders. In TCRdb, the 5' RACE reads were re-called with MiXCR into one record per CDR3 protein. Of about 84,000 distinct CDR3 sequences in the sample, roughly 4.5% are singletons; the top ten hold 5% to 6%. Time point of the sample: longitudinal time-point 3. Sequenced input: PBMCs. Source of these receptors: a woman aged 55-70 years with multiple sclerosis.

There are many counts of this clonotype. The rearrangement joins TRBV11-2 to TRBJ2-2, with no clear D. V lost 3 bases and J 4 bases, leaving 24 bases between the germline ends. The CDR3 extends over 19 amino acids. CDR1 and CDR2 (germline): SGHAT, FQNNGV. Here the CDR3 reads CASSFLSQARSGGTGELFF. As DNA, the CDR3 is TGTGCCAGCAGCTTTCTGAGTCAGGCCCGCTCCGGTGGCACCGGGGAGCTGTTTTTT.

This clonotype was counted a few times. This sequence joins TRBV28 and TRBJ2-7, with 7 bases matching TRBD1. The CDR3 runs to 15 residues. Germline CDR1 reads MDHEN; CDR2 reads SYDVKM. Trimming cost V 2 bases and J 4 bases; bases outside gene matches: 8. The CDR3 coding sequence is TGTGCCAGCAGTTTACCAAGACAGGGAAGGTACGAGCAGTACTTC. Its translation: CASSLPRQGRYEQYF.

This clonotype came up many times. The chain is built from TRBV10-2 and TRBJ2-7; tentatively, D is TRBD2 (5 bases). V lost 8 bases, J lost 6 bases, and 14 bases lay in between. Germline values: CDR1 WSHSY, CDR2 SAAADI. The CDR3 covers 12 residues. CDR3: CASVGARPEQYF. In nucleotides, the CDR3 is TGCGCCAGCGTGGGAGCGCGTCCCGAGCAGTACTTC.

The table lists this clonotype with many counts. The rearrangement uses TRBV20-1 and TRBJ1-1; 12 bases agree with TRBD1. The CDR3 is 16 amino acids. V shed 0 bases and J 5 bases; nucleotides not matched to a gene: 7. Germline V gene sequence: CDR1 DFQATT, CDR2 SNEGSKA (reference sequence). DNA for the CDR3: TGCAGTGCTAGAGATCTGGGGACAGGGGGCGTGACTGAAGCTTTCTTT. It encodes CSARDLGTGGVTEAFF.

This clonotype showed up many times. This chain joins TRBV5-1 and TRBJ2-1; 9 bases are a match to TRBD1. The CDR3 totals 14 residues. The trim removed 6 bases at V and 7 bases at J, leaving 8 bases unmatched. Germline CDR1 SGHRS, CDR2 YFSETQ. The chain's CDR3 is CASTPSGTGNEQFF. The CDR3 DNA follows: TGCGCCAGCACCCCGTCCGGGACAGGGAATGAGCAGTTCTTC.

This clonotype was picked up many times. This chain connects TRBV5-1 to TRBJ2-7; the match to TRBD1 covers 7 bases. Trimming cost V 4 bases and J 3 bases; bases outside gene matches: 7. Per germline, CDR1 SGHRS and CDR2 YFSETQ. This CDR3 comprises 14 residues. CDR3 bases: TGCGCCAGCAGCCCCGACAGGGTTGGCTACGAGCAGTACTTC. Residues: CASSPDRVGYEQYF.

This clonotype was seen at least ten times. This CDR3 is CSIRGRGAYEQYF. The DNA of the CDR3 is TGCAGTATTAGGGGGCGGGGGGCCTACGAGCAGTACTTC. The chain has TRBV20-1 and TRBJ2-7, with D maybe TRBD2 (8 bases). The CDR3 runs 13 residues. V was shortened by 8 bases and J by 2 bases, with 16 bases between the two germline ends. Germline values: CDR1 DFQATT, CDR2 SNEGSKA (reference sequence).

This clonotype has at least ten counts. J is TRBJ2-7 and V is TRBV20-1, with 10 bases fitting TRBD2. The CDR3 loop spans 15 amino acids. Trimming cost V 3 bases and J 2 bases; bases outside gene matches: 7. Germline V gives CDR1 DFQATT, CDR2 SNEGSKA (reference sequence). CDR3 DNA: TGCAGTGCTAGTGAAGCTAGCGGGGGTCCCTACGAGCAGTACTTC. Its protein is CSASEASGGPYEQYF.

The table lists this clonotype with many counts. The CDR3: CASSVEQMNTEAFF. The CDR3 DNA follows: TGTGCCAGCAGCGTTGAACAGATGAACACTGAAGCTTTCTTT. V gene TRBV7-2 combines with J gene TRBJ1-1, with no clear D. The CDR3 covers 14 residues. CDR1 is SGHTA and CDR2 is FQGNSA in the germline V gene. V was shortened by 5 bases and J by 0 bases, with 10 bases between the two germline ends.

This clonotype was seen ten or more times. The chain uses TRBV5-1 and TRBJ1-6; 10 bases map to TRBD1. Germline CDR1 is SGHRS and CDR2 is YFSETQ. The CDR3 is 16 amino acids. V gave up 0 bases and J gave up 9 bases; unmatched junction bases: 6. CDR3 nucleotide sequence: TGCGCCAGCAGCTTGGGCGGACAGGGGGGCAGTTCACCCCTCCACTTT. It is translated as CASSLGGQGGSSPLHF.

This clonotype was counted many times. Written as DNA, the CDR3 is TGCGCCAGCAGCTTCGACAGGGAGCAAGGCTACACCTTC. This encodes CASSFDREQGYTF. The chain links TRBV5-1 to TRBJ1-2; 7 bases match TRBD1. Germline loops: CDR1 SGHRS, CDR2 YFSETQ. This CDR3 is built from 13 residues. V lost 2 bases and J lost 8; bases outside the gene matches: 6. Looking up the rest from reference TRBV5-1 and TRBJ1-2 gives the full variable domain: KAGVTQTPRYLIKTRGQQVTLSCSPISGHRSVSWYQQTPGQGLQFLFEYFSETQRNKGNFPGRFSGRQFSNSRSEMNVSTLELGDSALYLCASSFDREQGYTFGSGTRLTVV.

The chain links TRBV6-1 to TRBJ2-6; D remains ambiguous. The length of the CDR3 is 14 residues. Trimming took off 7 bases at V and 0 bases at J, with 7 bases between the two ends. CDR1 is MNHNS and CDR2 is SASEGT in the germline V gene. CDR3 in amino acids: CASTSSSGANVLTF. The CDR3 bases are TGTGCCAGCACATCGAGCTCTGGGGCCAACGTCCTGACTTTC.

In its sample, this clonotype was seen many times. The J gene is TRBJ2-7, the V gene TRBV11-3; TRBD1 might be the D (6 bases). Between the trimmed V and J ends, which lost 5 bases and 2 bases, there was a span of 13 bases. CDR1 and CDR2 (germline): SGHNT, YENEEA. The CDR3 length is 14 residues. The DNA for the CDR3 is TGTGCCAGCAGCCCGGGGACACCTCCCTACGAGCAGTACTTC. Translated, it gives CASSPGTPPYEQYF. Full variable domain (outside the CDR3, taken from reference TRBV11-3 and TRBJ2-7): EAGVVQSPRYKIIEKKQPVAFWCNPISGHNTLYWYLQNLGQGPELLIRYENEEAVDDSQLPKDRFSAERLKGVDSTLKIQPAELGDSAVYLCASSPGTPPYEQYFGPGTRLTVT.

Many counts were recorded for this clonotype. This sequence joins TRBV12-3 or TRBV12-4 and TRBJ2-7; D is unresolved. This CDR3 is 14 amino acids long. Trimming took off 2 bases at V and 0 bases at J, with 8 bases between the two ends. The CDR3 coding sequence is TGTGCCAGCAGTTTACTGAGAAGCTCCTACGAGCAGTACTTC. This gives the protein CASSLLRSSYEQYF.

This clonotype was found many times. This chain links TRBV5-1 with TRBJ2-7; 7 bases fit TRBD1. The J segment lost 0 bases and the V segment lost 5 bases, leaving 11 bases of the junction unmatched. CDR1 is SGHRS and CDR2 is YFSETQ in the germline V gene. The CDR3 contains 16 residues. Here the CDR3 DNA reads TGCGCCAGCAGTTCTCCCGGGACAGATTACTCCTACGAGCAGTACTTC. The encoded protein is CASSSPGTDYSYEQYF.

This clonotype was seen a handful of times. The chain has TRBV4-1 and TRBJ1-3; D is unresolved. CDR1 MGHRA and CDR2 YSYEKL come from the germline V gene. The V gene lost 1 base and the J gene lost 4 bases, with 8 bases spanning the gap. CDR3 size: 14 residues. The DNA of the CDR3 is TGCGCCAGCAGCCAAGCGTCTGACGGAAACACCATATATTTT. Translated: CASSQASDGNTIYF.